These 10 T cell receptor beta chains share one sample of origin, sequenced in a study of CD8 T cells in Susac syndrome. With random hexamers, reverse transcription was performed on about 0.45 to 1 ug of RNA. One entry per CDR3 protein, called by TCRdb with MiXCR from the immunoSEQ multiplex PCR reads. The sample consists of around 120,000 distinct CDR3 sequences, 90% to 95% of them appearing once. Material for sequencing was CD4+ T cells from PBMCs. These receptors were taken from a human donor with multiple sclerosis.

The chain combines TRBV19 with TRBJ1-5; no clear D gene. The germline V and J ends were trimmed by 10 bases and 2 bases, with 15 bases remaining between them. CDR3 length equals 14 residues. CDR1 is LNHDA, CDR2 SQIVND, per germline (reference sequence). The CDR3 DNA reads as TGTGCCACTCAACAGTCGATGGGCAATCAGCCCCAGCATTTT. It yields the protein CATQQSMGNQPQHF.

As DNA, the CDR3 is TGTGCCAGCAGCAAGAAAGAGACCCAGTACTTC. It translates to CASSKKETQYF. The V and J genes are TRBV7-2 and TRBJ2-5; D is undetermined. The germline V gene encodes CDR1 SGHTA and CDR2 FQGNSA. Trimming took off 5 bases at V and 3 bases at J, with 4 bases between the two ends. The CDR3 is 11 residues long.

The chain is built from TRBV19 and TRBJ1-1; a possible D gene is TRBD1 (5 bases). The length of the CDR3 is 13 residues. V was shortened by 9 bases and J by 0 bases, with 11 bases between the two germline ends. The V gene's germline CDR1 is LNHDA and CDR2 SQIVND (reference sequence). CDR3 DNA: TGTGCCAGCGGTTCAGGGCTGAACACTGAAGCTTTCTTT. This codes for CASGSGLNTEAFF.

This clonotype was counted a few times. The chain employs TRBV30 and TRBJ2-1; D perhaps matches TRBD1 (7 bases). This CDR3 comprises 14 residues. Germline values: CDR1 GTSNPN, CDR2 SVGIG (reference sequence). The V and J ends lost 3 bases and 4 bases respectively, with 13 bases between them. CDR3 protein: CAWSAGQLYNEQFF. DNA of the CDR3: TGTGCCTGGAGCGCGGGACAGTTATACAATGAGCAGTTCTTC.

This sequence joins TRBV6-5 and TRBJ2-7, with D perhaps matching TRBD2 (6 bases). The CDR3 has 15 residues. Looked up from germline, CDR1 is MNHEY and CDR2 is SVGAGI. V shed 6 bases and J shed 1 base, with 16 bases lying between them. The CDR3 sequence: CASRTSRGKSYEQYF. The CDR3 bases are TGTGCCAGCAGGACCTCGCGGGGCAAGTCCTACGAGCAGTACTTC.

The rearrangement links TRBV6-5 to TRBJ2-7; D is possibly TRBD1 or TRBD2 (5 bases each). The CDR3 loop spans 12 amino acids. Trimming shortened V by 10 bases and J by 0 bases, and 10 bases separated the two germline ends. In germline, CDR1 is MNHEY, CDR2 SVGAGI. CDR3 in amino acids: CATRDRSYEQYF. CDR3 DNA sequence: TGTGCCACCAGGGACCGCTCCTACGAGCAGTACTTC.

This chain connects TRBV4-2 to TRBJ1-1, with a tentative D call TRBD1 (5 bases). The CDR3 totals 13 residues. Germline assignment: CDR1 LGHNA and CDR2 YNFKEQ. Between the trimmed V and J ends, which lost 2 bases and 4 bases, there was a span of 8 bases. CDR3 loop: CASSQLGGTEAFF. The CDR3 bases are TGTGCCAGCAGCCAACTGGGGGGCACTGAAGCTTTCTTT.

This chain links TRBV19 with TRBJ2-6; 7 bases line up with TRBD1. The CDR3 is 18 residues long. The V gene end was trimmed by 3 bases and the J gene end by 0 bases; junction bases not matched to a gene: 8. Germline-derived CDR1 and CDR2 are LNHDA and SQIVND (reference sequence). The DNA of the CDR3 is TGTGCCAGTAGTATGTTAGGGACAGCGATCTCTGGGGCCAACGTCCTGACTTTC. This sequence encodes CASSMLGTAISGANVLTF.

This chain uses TRBV20-1 with TRBJ2-5; the match to TRBD2 covers 7 bases. The CDR3 contains 16 residues. J lost 5 bases, V lost 6 bases, and 18 bases had no gene match. The germline gives CDR1 DFQATT, CDR2 SNEGSKA (reference sequence). In DNA form, the CDR3 reads TGCAGTGCAGGAGAGGTTTCCCCGACTAGCCGCGAGACCCAGTACTTC. Translation: CSAGEVSPTSRETQYF.

The chain uses TRBV5-1 and TRBJ2-2; possibly TRBD1 for D (6 bases). The V end lost 2 bases, the J end lost 0 bases, and 11 bases lay between the germline ends. Germline V gene data show CDR1 as SGHRS and CDR2 as YFSETQ. This CDR3 is built from 16 residues. The CDR3 nucleotides read TGCGCCAGCAGCTTTTTGGGGGCAACGAACACCGGGGAGCTGTTTTTT. As protein: CASSFLGATNTGELFF.